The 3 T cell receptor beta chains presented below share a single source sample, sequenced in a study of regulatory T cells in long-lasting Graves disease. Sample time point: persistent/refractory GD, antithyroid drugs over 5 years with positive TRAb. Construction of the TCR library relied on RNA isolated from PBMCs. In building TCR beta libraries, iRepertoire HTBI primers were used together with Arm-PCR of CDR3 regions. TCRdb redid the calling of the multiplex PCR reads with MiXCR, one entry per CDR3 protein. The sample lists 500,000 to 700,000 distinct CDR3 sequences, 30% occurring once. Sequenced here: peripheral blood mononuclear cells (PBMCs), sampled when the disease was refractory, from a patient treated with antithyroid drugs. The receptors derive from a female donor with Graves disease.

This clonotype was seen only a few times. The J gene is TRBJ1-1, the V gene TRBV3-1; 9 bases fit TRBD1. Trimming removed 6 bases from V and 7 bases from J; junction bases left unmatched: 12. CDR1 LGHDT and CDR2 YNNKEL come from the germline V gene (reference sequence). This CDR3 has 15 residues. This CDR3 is CASRLQGARRSEAFF. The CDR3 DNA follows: TGTGCCAGCAGACTACAGGGGGCTAGGCGTAGTGAAGCTTTCTTT.

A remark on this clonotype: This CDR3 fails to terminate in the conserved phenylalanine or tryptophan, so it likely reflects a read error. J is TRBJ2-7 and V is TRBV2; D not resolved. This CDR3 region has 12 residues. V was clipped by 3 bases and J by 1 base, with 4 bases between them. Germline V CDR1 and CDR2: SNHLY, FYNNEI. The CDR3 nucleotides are TGTGCCAGCAGTGAGGTGTCCTACGAGCAGTACTCC. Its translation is CASSEVSYEQYS.

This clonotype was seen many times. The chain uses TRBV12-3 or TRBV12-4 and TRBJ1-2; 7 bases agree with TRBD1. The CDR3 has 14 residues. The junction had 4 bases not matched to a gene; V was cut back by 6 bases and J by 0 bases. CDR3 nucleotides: TGTGCCAGCAGGAGGGGACAGTCTAACTATGGCTACACCTTC. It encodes CASRRGQSNYGYTF.